This section outlines one TCR beta chain sequence together with its context. The antigen it binds to is not known. This entry comes from a study of CXCR3-negative and CXCR3-positive naive CD8 T cells (dated by TCRdb to the late 2010s). As for the study more broadly: In total, roughly 140 million TRB reads were obtained, corresponding to roughly 1.5 +/- 0.3 million reads per library. TRBV-TRBJ cluster analysis included naive subsets from roughly 5 donors and memory cells from 3 donors. Diversity and physicochemical repertoire analyses were performed on 11 donors pooled from two independent experiments. Beyond this particular receptor, the publication reports: Within the same donor, TRBV-TRBJ usage looked similar between naive CXCR3-negative and CXCR3-positive cells, but memory cells had distinct patterns. Surface CD5, linked to self-reactivity in mice, was comparable between naive subsets; TCR interaction strength was therefore also inferred from TRB CDR3 physicochemical properties. Repertoire diversity was comparably high in both naive subsets but much lower in memory CD8+ T cells. TRB CDR3s from CXCR3-positive naive cells showed higher hydrophobicity (lower Kidera factor 4), lower energy, and higher strength and volume indices than CXCR3-negative naive cells. Freshly isolated PBMCs were used for most assays because CXCR3 expression went down partially after cryopreservation.

Each CD8+ T cell subset was flow-sorted in triplicate, and a few hundred thousand cells per subset were placed directly into RLT lysis buffer. To exclude memory contaminants, naive CD8+ T cells were stringently defined as CD45RO-CCR7+CD27+CD95-. Standard density gradient centrifugation was used to isolate peripheral blood mononuclear cells from buffy coats. A FACSAria III was used to flow-sort naive CD8+ T cells into CXCR3-negative and CXCR3-positive populations. Total RNA was extracted from sorted cells using an RNeasy Mini Kit. Sequences SGHKS (CDR1) and YYEKEE (CDR2) are obtained from the germline V gene (reference sequence). The CDR3, cysteine through phenylalanine, is 16 amino acids long. No DNA was logged. TCRdb names NextSeq 550 as the instrument used. The Human TCR Profiling Kit (MiLaboratory) was used to prepare UMI-labeled 5' RACE TRB cDNA libraries. The full amount of extracted RNA was used for cDNA synthesis, and the full amount of resulting cDNA was used for PCR amplification. Libraries were prepared in parallel with an identical number of PCR cycles. Turning to the authors' computational methods: With a requirement of at least two reads per UMI, MIGEC and MiXCR extracted about 50,000 +/- 10,000 unique UMI-labeled TRB cDNA molecules per library. Each library averaged 40,000 +/- 10,000 functional in-frame TRB CDR3 nucleotide clonotypes without stop codons. After downsampling to 5000 UMI-labeled TRB molecules per sample, diversity metrics such as normalized Shannon-Wiener and Chao1 were calculated in VDJtools. Clonotype-size-weighted physicochemical properties of the central five CDR3 residues (interaction energy, strength, volume and Kidera factor 4) were computed in VDJtools. TCRdb reprocessed the reads and assigns one entry to each CDR3 protein sequence, leaving out DNA. TCRdb's processing, not the authors' own work, is the source of the V and J calls. The sample's records list 120,000 or so distinct CDR3 sequences. About 0.61% of the sample comes from the top ten.

This clonotype originated in a human donor in good health. Some clones in this sample may be carry-over from other donors' samples. Sequenced sample: naive CXCR3+ CD8+ T cells from blood. The sample's cell subset or site label is to be understood as: CD45RO-CCR7+CD27+CD95- naive CD8+ T cells expressing CXCR3 (TNR3+). The chain joins TRBV5-5 to TRBJ2-2; without DNA, the TCRdb call of TRBD1 cannot be checked. The CDR3 reads CASSFGQGTNTGELFF.